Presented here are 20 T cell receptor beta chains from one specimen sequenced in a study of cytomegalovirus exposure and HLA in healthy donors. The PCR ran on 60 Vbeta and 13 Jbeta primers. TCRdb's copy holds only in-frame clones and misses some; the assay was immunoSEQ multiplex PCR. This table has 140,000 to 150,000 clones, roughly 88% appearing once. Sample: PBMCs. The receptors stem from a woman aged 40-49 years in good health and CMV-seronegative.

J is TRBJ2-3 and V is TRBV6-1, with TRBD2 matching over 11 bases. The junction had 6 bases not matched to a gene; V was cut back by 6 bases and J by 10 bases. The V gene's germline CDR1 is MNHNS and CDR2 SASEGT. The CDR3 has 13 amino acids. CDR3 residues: CASRSSGGQAQYF. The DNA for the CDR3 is TGTGCCAGCAGATCTAGCGGGGGGCAGGCGCAGTATTTT.

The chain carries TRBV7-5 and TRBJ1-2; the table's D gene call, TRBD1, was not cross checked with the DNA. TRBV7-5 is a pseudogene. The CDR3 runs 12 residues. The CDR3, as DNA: TGTGCCAGAAGCTTAAAGGGGTATGGCTACACCTTC. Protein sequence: CARSLKGYGYTF.

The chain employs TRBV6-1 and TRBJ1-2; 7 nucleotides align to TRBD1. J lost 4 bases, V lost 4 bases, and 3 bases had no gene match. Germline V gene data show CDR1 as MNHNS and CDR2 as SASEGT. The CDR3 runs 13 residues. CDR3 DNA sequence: TGTGCCAGCAGTGGTGGGACAGTCTATGGCTACACCTTC. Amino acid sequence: CASSGGTVYGYTF.

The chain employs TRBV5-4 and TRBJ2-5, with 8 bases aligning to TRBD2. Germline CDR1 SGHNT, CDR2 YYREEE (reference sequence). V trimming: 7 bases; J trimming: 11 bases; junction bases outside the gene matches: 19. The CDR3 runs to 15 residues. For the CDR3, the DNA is TGTGCCAGCGGACTTTCTAGCGGGTCGGTCAGGGAGCAGTACTTC. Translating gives CASGLSSGSVREQYF.

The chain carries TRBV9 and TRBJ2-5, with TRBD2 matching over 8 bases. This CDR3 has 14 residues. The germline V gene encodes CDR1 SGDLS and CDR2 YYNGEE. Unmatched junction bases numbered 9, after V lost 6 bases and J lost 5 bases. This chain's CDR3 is CASTPLGGRETQYF. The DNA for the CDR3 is TGTGCCAGCACCCCCCTCGGCGGGAGGGAGACCCAGTACTTC. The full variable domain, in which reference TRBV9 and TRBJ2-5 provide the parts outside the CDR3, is DSGVTQTPKHLITATGQRVTLRCSPRSGDLSVYWYQQSLDQGLQFLIQYYNGEERAKGNILERFSAQQFPDLHSELNLSSLELGDSALYFCASTPLGGRETQYFGPGTRLLVL.

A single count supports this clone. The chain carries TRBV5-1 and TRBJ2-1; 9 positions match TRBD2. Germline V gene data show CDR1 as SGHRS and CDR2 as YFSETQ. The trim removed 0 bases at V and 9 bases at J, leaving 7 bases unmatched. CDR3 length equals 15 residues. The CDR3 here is CASSLEASGNFEQFF. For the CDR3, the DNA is TGCGCCAGCAGCTTGGAGGCTAGCGGGAATTTTGAGCAGTTCTTC.

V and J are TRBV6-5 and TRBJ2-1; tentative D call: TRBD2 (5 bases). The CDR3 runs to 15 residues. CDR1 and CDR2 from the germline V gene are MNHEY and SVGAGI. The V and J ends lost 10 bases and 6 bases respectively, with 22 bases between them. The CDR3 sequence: CATREMAEVGNEQFF. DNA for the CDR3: TGTGCCACCCGAGAGATGGCGGAGGTGGGCAATGAGCAGTTCTTC.

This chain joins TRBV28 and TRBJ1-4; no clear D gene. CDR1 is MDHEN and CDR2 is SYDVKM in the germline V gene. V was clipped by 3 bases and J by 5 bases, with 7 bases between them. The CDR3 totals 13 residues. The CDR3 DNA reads TGTGCCAGCAGTTTCAGTACGAATGAAAAACTGTTTTTT. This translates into CASSFSTNEKLFF.

The CDR3 region has the DNA TGTGCCAGCAGCCAAGATGGGACAGGGAAACTAAATCAGCCCCAGCATTTT. Protein sequence: CASSQDGTGKLNQPQHF. The rearrangement links TRBV4-2 to TRBJ1-5; TRBD1 agrees at 9 bases. Germline trimming cut 0 bases from V and 4 bases from J; bases unmatched to any gene: 7. The length of the CDR3 is 17 residues. Germline V gene lookup returns CDR1 LGHNA and CDR2 YNFKEQ.

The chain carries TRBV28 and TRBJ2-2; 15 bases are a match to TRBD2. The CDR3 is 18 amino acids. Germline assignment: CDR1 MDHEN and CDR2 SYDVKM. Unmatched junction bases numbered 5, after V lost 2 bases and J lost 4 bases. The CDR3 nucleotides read TGTGCCAGCAGTTTAAGGACTAGCGGGAGGGTGAGCACCGGGGAGCTGTTTTTT. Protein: CASSLRTSGRVSTGELFF.

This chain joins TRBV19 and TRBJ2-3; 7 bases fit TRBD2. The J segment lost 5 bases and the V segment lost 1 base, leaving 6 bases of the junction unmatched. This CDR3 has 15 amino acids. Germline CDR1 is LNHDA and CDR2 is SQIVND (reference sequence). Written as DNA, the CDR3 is TGTGCCAGTAGTATAGGGGGCGGGAGTGGAGATACGCAGTATTTT. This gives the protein CASSIGGGSGDTQYF.

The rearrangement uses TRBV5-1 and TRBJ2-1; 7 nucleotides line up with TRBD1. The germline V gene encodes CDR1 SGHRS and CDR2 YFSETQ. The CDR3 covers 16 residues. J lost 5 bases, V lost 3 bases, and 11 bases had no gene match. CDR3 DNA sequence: TGCGCCAGCAGCTGGGACAGCCTTGCCCTAAACAATGAGCAGTTCTTC. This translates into CASSWDSLALNNEQFF.

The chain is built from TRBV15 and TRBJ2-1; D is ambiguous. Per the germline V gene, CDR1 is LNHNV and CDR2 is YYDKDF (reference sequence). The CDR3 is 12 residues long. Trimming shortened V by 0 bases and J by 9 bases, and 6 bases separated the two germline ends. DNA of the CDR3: TGTGCCACCAGCAGAGATCTTAGTGAGCAGTTCTTC. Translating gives CATSRDLSEQFF.

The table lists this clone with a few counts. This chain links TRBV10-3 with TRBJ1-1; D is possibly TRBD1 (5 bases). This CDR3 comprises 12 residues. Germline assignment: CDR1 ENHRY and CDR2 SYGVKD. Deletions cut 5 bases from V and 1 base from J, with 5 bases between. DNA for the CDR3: TGTGCCATCAGTCAGGGGAACACTGAAGCTTTCTTT. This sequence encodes CAISQGNTEAFF.

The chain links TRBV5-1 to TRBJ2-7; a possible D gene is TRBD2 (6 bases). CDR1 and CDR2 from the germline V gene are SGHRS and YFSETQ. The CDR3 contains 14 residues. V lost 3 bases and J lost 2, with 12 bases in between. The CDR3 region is CASSSVAGTYEQYF. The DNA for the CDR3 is TGCGCCAGCAGCTCTGTTGCGGGAACCTACGAGCAGTACTTC.

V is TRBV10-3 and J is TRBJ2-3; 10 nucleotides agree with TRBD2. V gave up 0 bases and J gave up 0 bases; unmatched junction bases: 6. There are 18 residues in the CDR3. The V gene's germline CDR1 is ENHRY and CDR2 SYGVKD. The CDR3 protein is CAISESGGLAVSTDTQYF. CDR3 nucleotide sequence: TGTGCCATCAGTGAGTCTGGAGGACTAGCGGTTAGCACAGATACGCAGTATTTT.

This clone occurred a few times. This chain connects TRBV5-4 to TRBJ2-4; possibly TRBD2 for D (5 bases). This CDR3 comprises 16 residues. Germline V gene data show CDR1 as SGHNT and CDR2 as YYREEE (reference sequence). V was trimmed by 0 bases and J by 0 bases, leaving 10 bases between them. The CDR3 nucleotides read TGTGCCAGCAGCTTGGAAAGCGGACTAGCCAAAAACATTCAGTACTTC. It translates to CASSLESGLAKNIQYF.

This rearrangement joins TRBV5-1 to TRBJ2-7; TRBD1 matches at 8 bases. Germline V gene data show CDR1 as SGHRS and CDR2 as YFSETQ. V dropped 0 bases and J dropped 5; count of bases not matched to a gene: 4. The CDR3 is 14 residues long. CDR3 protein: CASSLDRGYHEQYF. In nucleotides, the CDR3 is TGCGCCAGCAGCTTGGACAGGGGGTACCACGAGCAGTACTTC.

CDR3 residues: CASSLVAGGYEQYF. The CDR3 region has the DNA TGCGCCAGCAGCTTGGTAGCCGGGGGCTACGAGCAGTACTTC. The rearrangement joins TRBV5-1 to TRBJ2-7; D possibly corresponds to TRBD2 (6 bases). CDR3 length equals 14 residues. V shed 0 bases and J shed 3 bases, with 10 bases lying between them. Germline assignment: CDR1 SGHRS and CDR2 YFSETQ.

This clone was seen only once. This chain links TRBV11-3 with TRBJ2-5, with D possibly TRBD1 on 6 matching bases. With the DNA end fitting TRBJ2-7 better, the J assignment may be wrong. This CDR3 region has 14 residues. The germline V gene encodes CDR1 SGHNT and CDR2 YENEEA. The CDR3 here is CASSGQGTHYEQYF. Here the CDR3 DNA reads TGTGCCAGCAGCGGGCAGGGGACCCACTACGAGCAGTACTTC.